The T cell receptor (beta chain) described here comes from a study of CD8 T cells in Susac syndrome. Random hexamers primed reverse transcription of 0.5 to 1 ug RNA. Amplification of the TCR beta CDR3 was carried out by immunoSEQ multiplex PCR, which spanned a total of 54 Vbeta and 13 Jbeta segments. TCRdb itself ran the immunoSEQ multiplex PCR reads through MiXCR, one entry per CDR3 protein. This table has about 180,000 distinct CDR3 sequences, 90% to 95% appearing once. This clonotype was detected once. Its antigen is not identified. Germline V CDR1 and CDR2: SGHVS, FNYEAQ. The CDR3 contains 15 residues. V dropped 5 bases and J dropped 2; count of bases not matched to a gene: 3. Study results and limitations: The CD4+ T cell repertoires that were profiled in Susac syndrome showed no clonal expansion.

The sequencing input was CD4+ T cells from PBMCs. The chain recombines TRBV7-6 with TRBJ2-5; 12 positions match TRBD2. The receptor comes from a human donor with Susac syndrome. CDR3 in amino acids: CASSNGLAGQETQYF. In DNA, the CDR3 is TGTGCCAGCAGCAACGGACTAGCGGGGCAAGAGACCCAGTACTTC.